A selection of T cell receptor beta chains follows, all from one sample in a study of cytomegalovirus exposure and HLA in healthy donors. Some clones are missing from TCRdb's copy, which holds only in-frame ones; the method was immunoSEQ multiplex PCR. The repertoire holds nearly 110,000 clones, with more than 60% as singletons. The specimen was PBMCs. The receptors shown here come from a man in his sixties in good health and CMV-seronegative. The CDR3 runs from the conserved cysteine through the conserved F or W. Fields, in order: V gene, clone size, D gene, J gene, CDR3 protein. The D gene is left open where the match is weak. Clone size is not always given. Where it is, it says once, few, many or a class for expanded clones.

TRBV7-3	-	-	TRBJ1-1	CASSSGQYIEAFF
TRBV6-6	-	TRBD2	TRBJ2-3	CASIAGVTDTQYF
TRBV9	few	TRBD1	TRBJ1-1	CASSETDRGWTEAFF
TRBV5-4	few	-	TRBJ2-3	CASSGSRGIRTDTQYF
TRBV19	-	-	TRBJ1-2	CASTLTVNYGYTF
TRBV5-1	-	-	TRBJ1-1	CASSSQGFDTEAFF
TRBV4-3	-	TRBD2	TRBJ2-3	CASSQSFRGGPTDTQYF
TRBV25-1	-	TRBD1	TRBJ1-1	CASSDWTGGTEAFF
TRBV28	-	-	TRBJ2-6	CASSRSTLTVRSGANVLTF
TRBV5-1	-	TRBD2	TRBJ2-5	CASSLVLAGGETQYF
TRBV4-3	-	-	TRBJ2-3	CASSQDRRATDTQYF
TRBV5-4	-	-	TRBJ1-3	CASTFGSGNTIYF
TRBV7-2	-	-	TRBJ1-5	CASSVGESQPQHF
TRBV12-5	-	TRBD1	TRBJ1-1	CASGIDRGMNTEAFF
TRBV30	once	-	TRBJ2-3	CAWSHSTDTQYF
TRBV6-5	once	-	TRBJ1-2	CASSYTLSGYGYTF
TRBV5-1	-	TRBD1	TRBJ1-3	CASSFGTGGARGNTIYF
TRBV4-3	-	TRBD1	TRBJ1-1	CASSLGQGPLNTEAFF
TRBV27	once	TRBD1	TRBJ1-5	CASSRDRASNQPQHF
TRBV6-5	few	-	TRBJ1-1	CASSRRGSGAFF
TRBV11-1	-	TRBD2	TRBJ2-2	CASSFTSGGTGELFF
TRBV6-5	-	-	TRBJ2-5	CASSYEGGTIQETQYF
TRBV4-2	-	TRBD2	TRBJ2-7	CASSQLTAGDSYEQYF
TRBV7-2	-	-	TRBJ1-5	CASSLGGLAVQPQHF
TRBV10-3	-	-	TRBJ2-7	CAISPLIPGEQYF
TRBV21-1	-	-	TRBJ1-1	CASSKSSMSTEAFF